These 15 T cell receptor beta chains were all obtained from the same sample, sequenced in a study of shared clonotypes between healthy human individuals. Sequencing used immunoSEQ multiplex PCR; TCRdb keeps in-frame clones, though not all of them. The table includes about 1.4 million clones, around 95% detected once. The material sequenced was naive CD4+ T cells sorted from blood. Subset indicated: CD45RA+ positively selected. These receptors all come from a man under 40 in good health.

V usage is TRBV18 and J usage is TRBJ2-7, with unresolved D. CDR1 KGHSH and CDR2 LQKENI come from the germline V gene. This CDR3 is 16 amino acids long. V lost 1 base to trimming and J lost 2 bases, with 15 bases between them. The CDR3 region has the DNA TGTGCCAGCTCACCACTTACGTCCGCTTTGCCCTACGAGCAGTACTTC. It codes for CASSPLTSALPYEQYF.

The chain is built from TRBV25-1 and TRBJ2-5; TRBD1 is a possible D gene (6 bases). Germline values: CDR1 MGHDK, CDR2 SYGVNS. V was shortened by 6 bases and J by 2 bases, with 13 bases between the two germline ends. The CDR3 extends over 14 amino acids. CDR3 in amino acids: CASRGVGAQETQYF. The DNA for the CDR3 is TGTGCCAGCAGGGGGGTGGGGGCTCAAGAGACCCAGTACTTC. The full variable domain, completed using reference TRBV25-1 and TRBJ2-5, is EADIYQTPRYLVIGTGKKITLECSQTMGHDKMYWYQQDPGMELHLIHYSYGVNSTEKGDLSSESTVSRIRTEHFPLTLESARPSHTSQYLCASRGVGAQETQYFGPGTRLLVL.

This clone was recorded a few times. This chain uses TRBV5-1 with TRBJ1-2, with 7 nucleotides matching TRBD1. This CDR3 has 13 amino acids. Germline values: CDR1 SGHRS, CDR2 YFSETQ. J gave up 3 bases and V 3 bases, and 2 bases lay outside the gene matches. The CDR3 DNA is TGCGCCAGCAGCTGGGACAGCGACTATGGCTACACCTTC. Translation gives CASSWDSDYGYTF.

The chain employs TRBV5-1 and TRBJ1-2; 9 nucleotides line up with TRBD1. With 4 bases clipped from V and 2 bases from J, the junction kept 9 bases outside the gene matches. This CDR3 is 16 amino acids long. Germline V gene data show CDR1 as SGHRS and CDR2 as YFSETQ. The chain's CDR3 is CASSEGQGSRNYGYTF. The DNA for the CDR3 is TGCGCCAGCAGCGAGGGACAGGGATCCCGAAACTATGGCTACACCTTC.

The gene calls are TRBV5-1 and TRBJ2-3, with 9 bases aligning to TRBD2. With V trimmed by 0 bases and J by 2 bases, 13 bases remained unmatched. The germline V gene encodes CDR1 SGHRS and CDR2 YFSETQ. The CDR3 has 19 amino acids. DNA of the CDR3: TGCGCCAGCAGCTTGGCTTTAGCGGGGGCGAGTAGGACCACAGATACGCAGTATTTT. Protein product: CASSLALAGASRTTDTQYF.

The chain has TRBV11-2 and TRBJ2-7; 8 bases line up with TRBD2. The length of the CDR3 is 15 residues. The germline V gene has CDR1 SGHAT and CDR2 FQNNGV. The V segment lost 6 bases and the J segment 4 bases; nucleotides outside the gene matches: 11. CDR3 nucleotide sequence: TGTGCCAGCAGTTTTCCCGGGACTAGTATGTACGAGCAGTACTTC. Translated: CASSFPGTSMYEQYF.

This chain links TRBV2 with TRBJ2-3; 9 nucleotides agree with TRBD2. The CDR3 sequence is 14 residues long. V gave up 8 bases and J gave up 3 bases; unmatched junction bases: 6. In germline, CDR1 is SNHLY, CDR2 FYNNEI. CDR3 region: CASSRLADTDTQYF. The CDR3, as DNA: TGTGCCAGCTCTCGACTAGCGGATACAGATACGCAGTATTTT.

The chain couples TRBV6-6 to TRBJ2-2, with a weak D call TRBD1 (5 bases). CDR1 and CDR2 from the germline V gene are MNHNY and SVGAGI (reference sequence). This CDR3 has 15 residues. V lost 2 bases and J 7 bases, leaving 14 bases between the germline ends. CDR3 sequence (DNA): TGTGCCAGCAGTTACGACCGGCCAGGGTACGGGGAGCTGTTTTTT. The encoded protein is CASSYDRPGYGELFF.

This chain connects TRBV7-2 to TRBJ2-1, with TRBD2 as a possible D gene (6 bases). The germline V and J ends were trimmed by 1 base and 4 bases, with 14 bases remaining between them. The CDR3 runs 16 residues. Germline V gene data show CDR1 as SGHTA and CDR2 as FQGNSA. Here the CDR3 DNA reads TGTGCCAGCAGCTTAGAGGAGGGTTCTGGGTACAATGAGCAGTTCTTC. It is translated as CASSLEEGSGYNEQFF.

The V call is TRBV11-2, the J call TRBJ2-3; D possibly corresponds to TRBD1 (5 bases). Deletions cut 5 bases from V and 1 base from J, with 13 bases between. The V gene's germline CDR1 is SGHAT and CDR2 FQNNGV. The CDR3 has 15 amino acids. The CDR3 DNA sequence: TGTGCCAGCAGCGGCCGGACAAGGGGCACAGATACGCAGTATTTT. Amino acids: CASSGRTRGTDTQYF.

This chain links TRBV7-6 with TRBJ1-3; D perhaps matches TRBD1 (5 bases). V lost 3 bases and J 2 bases, leaving 8 bases between the germline ends. Per the germline V gene, CDR1 is SGHVS and CDR2 is FNYEAQ. The CDR3 runs 14 residues. The CDR3 loop is CASSLWGAGNTIYF. CDR3 sequence (DNA): TGTGCCAGCAGCTTGTGGGGCGCTGGAAACACCATATATTTT.

This chain uses TRBV7-8 with TRBJ2-5; D may be TRBD2 (5 bases). Trimming pared 0 bases from V and 0 bases from J, leaving 8 bases between. Germline values: CDR1 SGHVS, CDR2 FQNEAQ. This CDR3 has 15 amino acids. The CDR3 loop reads CASSLAGAYQETQYF. Written as DNA, the CDR3 is TGTGCCAGCAGCTTAGCGGGAGCGTACCAAGAGACCCAGTACTTC. Looking up the rest from reference TRBV7-8 and TRBJ2-5 gives the full variable domain: GAGVSQSPRYKVAKRGQDVALRCDPISGHVSLFWYQQALGQGPEFLTYFQNEAQLDKSGLPSDRFFAERPEGSVSTLKIQRTQQEDSAVYLCASSLAGAYQETQYFGPGTRLLVL.

The chain carries TRBV4-1 and TRBJ2-7; D gene uncertain. The CDR3 spans 15 residues. Germline V lookup: CDR1 MGHRA, CDR2 YSYEKL. Trimming cost V 1 base and J 2 bases, with 12 bases left between them. CDR3 in amino acids: CASSQVGRKPYEQYF. CDR3 nucleotides: TGCGCCAGCAGCCAAGTAGGACGGAAGCCCTACGAGCAGTACTTC.

As concerns this clone: Other DNA sequences in the sample encode the same CDR3. The chain employs TRBV5-1 and TRBJ2-1, with unresolved D. The CDR3 has 14 residues. V lost 0 bases to trimming and J lost 2 bases, with 6 bases between them. Germline V gives CDR1 SGHRS, CDR2 YFSETQ. CDR3: CASSLEGTYNEQFF. The DNA of the CDR3 is TGCGCCAGCAGCTTGGAAGGGACCTACAATGAGCAGTTCTTC.

The rearrangement joins TRBV2 to TRBJ2-1; D possibly corresponds to TRBD2 (6 bases). Germline-derived CDR1 and CDR2 are SNHLY and FYNNEI. V was shortened by 2 bases and J by 2 bases, with 10 bases between the two germline ends. This CDR3 spans 15 amino acids. The CDR3 is CASSELGGTYNEQFF. In nucleotides, the CDR3 is TGTGCCAGCAGTGAACTCGGGGGTACCTACAATGAGCAGTTCTTC.